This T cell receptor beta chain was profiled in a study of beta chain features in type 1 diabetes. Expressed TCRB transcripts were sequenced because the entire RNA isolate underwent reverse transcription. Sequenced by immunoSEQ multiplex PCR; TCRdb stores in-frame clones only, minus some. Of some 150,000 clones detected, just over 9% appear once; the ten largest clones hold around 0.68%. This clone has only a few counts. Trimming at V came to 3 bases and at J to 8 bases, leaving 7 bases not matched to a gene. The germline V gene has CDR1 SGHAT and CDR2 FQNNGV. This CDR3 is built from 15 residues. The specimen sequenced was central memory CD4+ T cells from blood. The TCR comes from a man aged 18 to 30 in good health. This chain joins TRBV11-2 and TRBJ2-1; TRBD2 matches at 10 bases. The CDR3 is CASSLNSGGYDEQFF. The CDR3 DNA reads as TGTGCCAGCAGCTTGAATAGCGGGGGGTACGATGAGCAGTTCTTC.